These 10 T cell receptor beta chains were sequenced from one sample in a study of blood T cell repertoires in COVID-19 (dated by TCRdb to 2020 to 2022). Library construction relied on the immunoSEQ multiplex PCR assay. Held by TCRdb, this immuneACCESS table contains in-frame sequences only and omits some clones. Under half of the omission traces to an unresolved V gene where checked; the cause of the rest is unknown. For this sample there are 430,000 or so clones; nearly 90% appear just once. The top ten clones comprise approximately 1.5% of the sample. Material: PBMCs or T cells enriched from blood (not recorded which). These receptors all come from a woman younger than 30 who had been exposed to COVID-19.

V and J are TRBV28 and TRBJ1-5; 7 bases fit TRBD1. V shed 7 bases, J shed 4 bases, and the junction held 13 bases outside the gene matches. The germline V gene has CDR1 MDHEN and CDR2 SYDVKM. The CDR3 loop spans 16 amino acids. As DNA, the CDR3 is TGTGCCAGCACATTGCGGCGGTCAGGGGGAAATCAGCCCCAGCATTTT. Translated, it gives CASTLRRSGGNQPQHF.

The chain has TRBV7-2 and TRBJ2-2, with 9 nucleotides matching TRBD1. V shed 5 bases, J shed 7 bases, and the junction held 11 bases outside the gene matches. This CDR3 spans 16 amino acids. Germline assignment: CDR1 SGHTA and CDR2 FQGNSA. The CDR3 protein is CASSPDRDRDNGELFF. CDR3 DNA: TGTGCCAGCAGCCCCGACCGGGACAGGGATAACGGGGAGCTGTTTTTT.

The gene calls are TRBV11-1 and TRBJ2-7, with 10 bases matching TRBD1. The CDR3 runs 16 residues. V lost 2 bases and J lost 2; bases outside the gene matches: 6. Germline CDR1 and CDR2: SGHAT and FQDESV (reference sequence). This chain's CDR3 is CASSLPGTGAPYEQYF. The CDR3 region has the DNA TGTGCCAGCAGCTTACCCGGGACAGGGGCCCCCTACGAGCAGTACTTC. The whole variable domain, filled in from reference TRBV11-1 and TRBJ2-7, reads EAEVAQSPRYKITEKSQAVAFWCDPISGHATLYWYRQILGQGPELLVQFQDESVVDDSQLPKDRFSAERLKGVDSTLKIQPAELGDSAMYLCASSLPGTGAPYEQYFGPGTRLTVT.

This chain connects TRBV5-1 to TRBJ2-7; a weak D match, TRBD1 (5 bases). Germline V gene data show CDR1 as SGHRS and CDR2 as YFSETQ. This CDR3 is built from 15 residues. Deletions cut 0 bases from V and 1 base from J, with 11 bases between. The DNA for the CDR3 is TGCGCCAGCAGCTTGGACAGGAGACCTTCCTACGAGCAGTACTTC. This codes for CASSLDRRPSYEQYF.

The rearrangement links TRBV3-1 (or the pseudogene TRBV3-2) to TRBJ1-2; 11 nucleotides align to TRBD1. V was pared by 1 base and J by 5 bases, with 6 bases of the junction left unmatched. The CDR3 extends over 16 amino acids. Per the germline V gene, CDR1 is LGHDT and CDR2 is YNNKEL (reference sequence). The CDR3 here is CASSQAPGTGGYGYTF. The CDR3 nucleotides read TGTGCCAGCAGCCAAGCCCCAGGGACAGGGGGATATGGCTACACCTTC.

The rearrangement links TRBV18 to TRBJ2-5; perhaps TRBD1 as D (6 bases). Germline V gives CDR1 KGHSH, CDR2 LQKENI. The CDR3 extends over 13 amino acids. V lost 6 bases, J lost 2 bases, and 10 bases lay in between. The CDR3 bases are TGTGCCAGCTCCGGGACACTACAAGAGACCCAGTACTTC. Translated, it gives CASSGTLQETQYF.

This rearrangement joins TRBV7-9 to TRBJ2-7; TRBD2 aligns across 10 bases. The trim removed 5 bases at V and 2 bases at J, leaving 6 bases unmatched. CDR3 length: 15 residues. CDR1 is SEHNR, CDR2 FQNEAQ, per germline (reference sequence). The CDR3 region has the DNA TGTGCCAGCAGCATTAGCGGGAGGACCACCTACGAGCAGTACTTC. Its protein product is CASSISGRTTYEQYF.

This clone appeared once. The chain recombines TRBV27 with TRBJ2-5; 9 nucleotides agree with TRBD2. This CDR3 is 13 amino acids long. Germline loops: CDR1 MNHEY, CDR2 SMNVEV (reference sequence). V was pared by 2 bases and J by 5 bases, with 0 bases of the junction left unmatched. The CDR3: CASSLAGGETQYF. CDR3 nucleotides: TGTGCCAGCAGTTTAGCGGGAGGGGAGACCCAGTACTTC.

The gene calls are TRBV5-1 and TRBJ2-6; the D is unclear. V dropped 0 bases and J dropped 0 bases, with 7 bases sitting between them. Germline V lookup: CDR1 SGHRS, CDR2 YFSETQ. The CDR3 loop spans 16 amino acids. In nucleotides, the CDR3 is TGCGCCAGCAGCTTGGTGGCCCCCTCTGGGGCCAACGTCCTGACTTTC. It is translated as CASSLVAPSGANVLTF.

The V gene is TRBV4-1, the J gene TRBJ2-1; maybe TRBD2 (6 bases). In germline, CDR1 is MGHRA, CDR2 YSYEKL. V was cut by 0 bases and J by 9 bases, with 18 bases left in between. The CDR3 has 16 residues. CDR3 DNA sequence: TGCGCCAGCAGCCAAGATTATGGTACGGGGGTCGTTGAGCAGTTCTTC. Its protein is CASSQDYGTGVVEQFF.